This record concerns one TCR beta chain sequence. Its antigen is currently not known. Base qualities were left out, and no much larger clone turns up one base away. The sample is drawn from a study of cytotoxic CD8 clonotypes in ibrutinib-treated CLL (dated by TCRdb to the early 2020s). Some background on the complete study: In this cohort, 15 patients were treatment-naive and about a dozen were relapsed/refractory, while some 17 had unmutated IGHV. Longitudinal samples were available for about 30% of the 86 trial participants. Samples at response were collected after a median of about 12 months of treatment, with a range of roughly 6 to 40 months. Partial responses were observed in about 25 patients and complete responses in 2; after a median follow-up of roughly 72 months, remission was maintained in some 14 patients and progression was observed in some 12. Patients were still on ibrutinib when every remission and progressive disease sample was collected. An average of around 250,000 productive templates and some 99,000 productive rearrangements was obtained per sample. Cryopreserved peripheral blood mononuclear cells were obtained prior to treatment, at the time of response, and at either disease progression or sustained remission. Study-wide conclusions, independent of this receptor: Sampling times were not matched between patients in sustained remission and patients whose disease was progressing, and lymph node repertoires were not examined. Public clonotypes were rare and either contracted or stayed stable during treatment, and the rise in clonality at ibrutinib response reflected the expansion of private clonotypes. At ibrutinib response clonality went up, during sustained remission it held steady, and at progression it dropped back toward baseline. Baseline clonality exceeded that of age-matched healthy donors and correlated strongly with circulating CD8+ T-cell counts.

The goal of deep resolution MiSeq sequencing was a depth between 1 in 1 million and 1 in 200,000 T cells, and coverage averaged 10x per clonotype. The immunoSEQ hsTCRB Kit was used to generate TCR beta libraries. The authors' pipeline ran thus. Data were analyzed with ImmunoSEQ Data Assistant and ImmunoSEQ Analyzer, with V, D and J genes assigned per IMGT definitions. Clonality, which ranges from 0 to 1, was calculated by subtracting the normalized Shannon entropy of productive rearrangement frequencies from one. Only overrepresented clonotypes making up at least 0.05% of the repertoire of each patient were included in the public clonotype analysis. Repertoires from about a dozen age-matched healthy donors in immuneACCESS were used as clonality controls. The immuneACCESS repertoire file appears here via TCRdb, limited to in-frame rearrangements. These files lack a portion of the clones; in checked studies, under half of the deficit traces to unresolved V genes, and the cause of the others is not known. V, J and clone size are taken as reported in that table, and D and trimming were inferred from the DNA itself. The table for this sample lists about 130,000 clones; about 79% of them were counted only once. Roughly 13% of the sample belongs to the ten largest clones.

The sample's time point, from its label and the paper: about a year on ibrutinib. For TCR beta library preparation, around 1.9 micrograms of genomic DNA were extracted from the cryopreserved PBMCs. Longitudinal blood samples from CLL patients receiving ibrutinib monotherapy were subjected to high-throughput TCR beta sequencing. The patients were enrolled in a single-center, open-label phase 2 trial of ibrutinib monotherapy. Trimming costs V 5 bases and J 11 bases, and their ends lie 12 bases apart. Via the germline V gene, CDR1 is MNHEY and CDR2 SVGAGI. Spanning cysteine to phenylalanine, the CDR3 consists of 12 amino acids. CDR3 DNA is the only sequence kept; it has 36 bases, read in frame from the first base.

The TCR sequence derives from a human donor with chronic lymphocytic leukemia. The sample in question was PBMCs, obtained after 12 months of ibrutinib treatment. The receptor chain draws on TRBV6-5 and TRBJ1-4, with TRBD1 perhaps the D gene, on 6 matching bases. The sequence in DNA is TGTGCCAGCAGTCCCCAAACAGGGAAACTGTTTTTT. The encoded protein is CASSPQTGKLFF.